This T cell receptor beta chain was observed in a study of cytotoxic CD8 clonotypes in ibrutinib-treated CLL. Study background: Under twelve relapsed/refractory, roughly 15 treatment-naive; about 17 IGHV unmutated. Partial responses numbered about 25 and complete responses 2; after a median about 74 months, about 15 stayed remitted and 12 progressed.

Remarks on this clone: What it recognizes is unknown.

Using immunoSEQ multiplex PCR, the repertoire was profiled, and TCRdb retains in-frame clones only, with some absent. The sample lists fewer than 50,000 clones, 50% to 75% occurring once. Study results and caveats: Samples from sustained-remission and progressing patients were taken at different times.

J was trimmed by 1 base and V by 6 bases; bases with no gene match: 2. This CDR3 is built from 14 residues. CDR1 is SGDLS, CDR2 YYNGEE, per germline. This chain joins TRBV9 and TRBJ2-2, with TRBD1 matching over 8 bases. The source material was PBMCs, sampled after 24 months of ibrutinib treatment. The clonotype was recovered from a human donor with chronic lymphocytic leukemia. CDR3 residues: CASTTGENTGELFF. CDR3 in DNA: TGTGCCAGCACGACAGGGGAGAACACCGGGGAGCTGTTTTTT.